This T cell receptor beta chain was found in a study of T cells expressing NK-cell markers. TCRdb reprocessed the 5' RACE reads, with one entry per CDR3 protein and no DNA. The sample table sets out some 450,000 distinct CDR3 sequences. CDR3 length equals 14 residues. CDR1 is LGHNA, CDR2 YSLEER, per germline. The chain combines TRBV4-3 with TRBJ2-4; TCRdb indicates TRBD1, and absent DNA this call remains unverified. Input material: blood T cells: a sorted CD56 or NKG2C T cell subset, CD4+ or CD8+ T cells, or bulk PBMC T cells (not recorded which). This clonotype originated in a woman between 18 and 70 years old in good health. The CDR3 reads CASSQEGVKDIQYF.